These 20 T cell receptor beta chains share one sample of origin, sequenced in a study of cytomegalovirus exposure and HLA in healthy donors. The PCR had 60 Vbeta and 13 Jbeta primers. Data came from immunoSEQ multiplex PCR; TCRdb stores just in-frame clones and leaves some out. The sample lists 150,000 to 180,000 clones, 74% occurring once. The sample consisted of PBMCs. All receptors derive from a man aged 30 to 45 in good health and CMV-seronegative.

The V and J genes are TRBV19 and TRBJ2-2; TRBD2 matches 10 bases. The CDR3 is made up of 16 amino acids. CDR1 is LNHDA, CDR2 SQIVND, per germline (reference sequence). V dropped 5 bases and J dropped 0; count of bases not matched to a gene: 3. CDR3 coding DNA: TGTGCCAGTAGTGATAGCGGGGGGACGAACACCGGGGAGCTGTTTTTT. Its protein product is CASSDSGGTNTGELFF. Full variable domain (outside the CDR3, taken from reference TRBV19 and TRBJ2-2): DGGITQSPKYLFRKEGQNVTLSCEQNLNHDAMYWYRQDPGQGLRLIYYSQIVNDFQKGDIAEGYSVSREKKESFPLTVTSAQKNPTAFYLCASSDSGGTNTGELFFGEGSRLTVL.

The sample holds one count of this clone. The J gene is TRBJ1-6, the V gene TRBV5-4; a possible D gene is TRBD1 (6 bases). Trimming took off 5 bases at V and 6 bases at J, with 9 bases between the two ends. The CDR3 runs to 13 residues. Germline V gene sequence: CDR1 SGHNT, CDR2 YYREEE (reference sequence). CDR3 sequence reads: CASSRDTNSPLHF. For the CDR3, the DNA is TGTGCCAGCAGTAGGGACACTAATTCACCCCTCCACTTT.

This clone was seen a handful of times. The V gene is TRBV6-5, the J gene TRBJ2-1, with 16 bases that match TRBD2. Germline V gene sequence: CDR1 MNHEY, CDR2 SVGAGI. The CDR3 contains 14 residues. The V gene end was trimmed by 8 bases and the J gene end by 10 bases; junction bases not matched to a gene: 5. The CDR3 loop is CASGTSGGAGEQFF. For the CDR3, the DNA is TGTGCCAGCGGGACTAGCGGGGGGGCAGGGGAGCAGTTCTTC.

The chain couples TRBV6-1 to TRBJ2-5; no firm D call. The CDR3 consists of 12 residues. The V end lost 7 bases, the J end lost 2 bases, and 8 bases lay between the germline ends. Germline V CDR1 and CDR2: MNHNS, SASEGT. This CDR3 is CASMGIQETQYF. In DNA, the CDR3 is TGTGCCAGCATGGGCATTCAAGAGACCCAGTACTTC.

J is TRBJ1-4 and V is TRBV5-1; 9 nucleotides match TRBD1. V shed 5 bases, J shed 6 bases, and the junction held 5 bases outside the gene matches. CDR1 is SGHRS and CDR2 is YFSETQ in the germline V gene. This CDR3 has 14 residues. CDR3 loop: CASSYRGLDEKLFF. For the CDR3, the DNA is TGCGCCAGCAGTTACAGGGGGCTAGATGAAAAACTGTTTTTT.

This chain uses TRBV27 with TRBJ2-5, with D maybe TRBD2 (6 bases). V was clipped by 5 bases and J by 1 base, with 11 bases between them. CDR1 MNHEY and CDR2 SMNVEV come from the germline V gene (reference sequence). CDR3 size: 14 residues. This chain's CDR3 is CASSRGDFQETQYF. DNA of the CDR3: TGTGCCAGCAGTCGAGGGGACTTCCAAGAGACCCAGTACTTC.

The chain combines TRBV2 with TRBJ2-2; D uncertain. This CDR3 has 14 residues. V was shortened by 6 bases and J by 0 bases, with 8 bases between the two germline ends. Per the germline V gene, CDR1 is SNHLY and CDR2 is FYNNEI. The CDR3 DNA reads TGTGCCAGCAGGGCCGACTCGAACACCGGGGAGCTGTTTTTT. This encodes CASRADSNTGELFF.

The CDR3 here is CSVEDTVAGELFF. CDR3 nucleotides: TGCAGCGTTGAAGACACAGTGGCCGGGGAGCTGTTTTTT. The chain recombines TRBV29-1 with TRBJ2-2; D unresolved. The CDR3 sequence is 13 residues long. V lost 0 bases, J lost 6 bases, and 8 bases lay in between. Germline assignment: CDR1 SQVTM and CDR2 ANQGSEA.

The chain combines TRBV29-1 with TRBJ2-2, with 9 bases lining up with TRBD2. The CDR3 totals 14 residues. J was trimmed by 2 bases and V by 3 bases; bases with no gene match: 1. CDR1 is SQVTM, CDR2 ANQGSEA, per germline. The CDR3 here is CSVDSGGNTGELFF. DNA for the CDR3: TGCAGCGTTGATAGCGGGGGTAACACCGGGGAGCTGTTTTTT.

This clone was observed a few times. The CDR3 DNA reads as TGCAGTGCTAGGGAGGGGTACGAGCAGTACTTC. Translation: CSAREGYEQYF. The chain links TRBV20-1 to TRBJ2-5; tentatively, D is TRBD2 (6 bases). The DNA matches TRBJ2-7 better at its end, which makes the J call doubtful. This CDR3 is built from 11 residues. The germline V gene has CDR1 DFQATT and CDR2 SNEGSKA (reference sequence).

J is TRBJ2-3 and V is TRBV6-4, with TRBD2 matching 7 bases. This CDR3 is built from 14 residues. The trim removed 0 bases at V and 8 bases at J, leaving 5 bases unmatched. Germline V CDR1 and CDR2: MRHNA, SNTAGT. The CDR3 nucleotides read TGTGCCAGCAGTGACTCGCAGCGGGGTCCTACGCAGTATTTT. Protein sequence: CASSDSQRGPTQYF.

This chain connects TRBV29-1 to TRBJ1-2; D gene uncertain. The V gene lost 0 bases and the J gene lost 1 base, with 12 bases spanning the gap. The CDR3 is made up of 15 amino acids. Per the germline V gene, CDR1 is SQVTM and CDR2 is ANQGSEA. CDR3 DNA sequence: TGCAGCGTTGAAGATCGGGTACACCTTAACTATGGCTACACCTTC. This encodes CSVEDRVHLNYGYTF.

The chain is built from TRBV30 and TRBJ1-4, with D perhaps TRBD1 (5 bases). From germline, CDR1 is GTSNPN and CDR2 SVGIG (reference sequence). The CDR3 consists of 13 residues. V was shortened by 3 bases and J by 7 bases, with 12 bases between the two germline ends. This CDR3 is CAWSAQGPEKLFF. CDR3 in DNA: TGTGCCTGGAGCGCCCAGGGCCCTGAAAAACTGTTTTTT.

A few counts support this clone. This chain uses TRBV2 with TRBJ2-5; D uncertain. V shed 5 bases and J shed 10 bases, with 11 bases lying between them. The CDR3 extends over 11 amino acids. Germline CDR1 SNHLY, CDR2 FYNNEI. CDR3 DNA sequence: TGTGCCAGCAGTCCCCGCCGAGGCCAGTACTTC. Translated: CASSPRRGQYF.

This clone was detected only a few times. The V gene is TRBV19, the J gene TRBJ1-5; 9 positions agree with TRBD1. Trimming took 4 bases from V and 6 from J; bases not matched to a gene: 4. Looked up from germline, CDR1 is LNHDA and CDR2 is SQIVND (reference sequence). The CDR3 is 14 residues long. The CDR3 region is CASSTGQGSQPQHF. CDR3 bases: TGTGCCAGTAGTACGGGACAGGGATCTCAGCCCCAGCATTTT.

V gene TRBV5-1 combines with J gene TRBJ1-3; D is perhaps TRBD1 (5 bases). The V end lost 4 bases, the J end lost 0 bases, and 8 bases lay between the germline ends. Germline assignment: CDR1 SGHRS and CDR2 YFSETQ. CDR3 size: 14 residues. The chain's CDR3 is CASSADSSGNTIYF. The CDR3 DNA sequence: TGCGCCAGCAGCGCAGACAGCTCTGGAAACACCATATATTTT.

The chain recombines TRBV6-1 with TRBJ1-5; a weak D match, TRBD1 (6 bases). V was trimmed by 4 bases and J by 5 bases, leaving 15 bases between them. This CDR3 spans 15 amino acids. Per germline, CDR1 MNHNS and CDR2 SASEGT. The CDR3: CASSASGGGYQPQHF. The CDR3 DNA reads as TGTGCCAGCAGTGCAAGCGGGGGGGGCTATCAGCCCCAGCATTTT.

The CDR3 nucleotides are TGTGCCAGCAGTTACTCGACAGGAGGCTACACCTTC. It is translated as CASSYSTGGYTF. The chain employs TRBV6-5 and TRBJ1-2, with D tentatively TRBD1 (6 bases). The length of the CDR3 is 12 residues. V lost 0 bases to trimming and J lost 8 bases, with 7 bases between them. In germline, CDR1 is MNHEY, CDR2 SVGAGI.

The chain employs TRBV9 and TRBJ2-7; D is uncertain. This CDR3 comprises 14 residues. The V and J ends lost 4 bases and 6 bases respectively, with 17 bases between them. Germline V lookup: CDR1 SGDLS, CDR2 YYNGEE. For the CDR3, the DNA is TGTGCCAGCAGCCCCCGCGTAGAAGTGGTCGAGCAGTACTTC. Its translation is CASSPRVEVVEQYF.

The chain combines TRBV27 with TRBJ2-1; 9 bases align to TRBD1. The CDR3 is 15 residues long. Per the germline V gene, CDR1 is MNHEY and CDR2 is SMNVEV (reference sequence). V lost 4 bases to trimming and J lost 8 bases; unmatched junction nucleotides: 9. CDR3 amino acids: CASSYYRGRFYEQFF. CDR3 nucleotide sequence: TGTGCCAGCAGTTACTACAGGGGGCGTTTTTATGAGCAGTTCTTC.